One and the same sample provided the 22 T cell receptor beta chains below, sequenced in a study of control samples from healthy donors and cancer patients. The data were produced by immunoSEQ multiplex PCR, yet TCRdb's version contains in-frame clones alone and is incomplete. Of approximately 50,000 clones in the sample, around 90% were seen once. Specimen: PBMCs. The receptors were gathered from a man younger than 45 with colorectal cancer.

J is TRBJ2-3 and V is TRBV19; a weak D match, TRBD1 (5 bases). V was cut by 2 bases and J by 6 bases, with 18 bases left in between. In germline, CDR1 is LNHDA, CDR2 SQIVND (reference sequence). This CDR3 is built from 16 residues. The DNA of the CDR3 is TGTGCCAGTAGTATAAACAGGCTTTCTAAGGGGGATACGCAGTATTTT. Translated, it gives CASSINRLSKGDTQYF.

The rearrangement links TRBV19 to TRBJ2-3; D remains unclear. The CDR3 sequence is 14 residues long. The V and J ends lost 3 bases and 2 bases respectively, with 9 bases between them. Germline CDR1 reads LNHDA; CDR2 reads SQIVND (reference sequence). The CDR3 sequence: CASSIPWITDTQYF. CDR3 DNA sequence: TGTGCCAGTAGTATCCCCTGGATCACAGATACGCAGTATTTT. Full variable domain (rest looked up from reference TRBV19 and TRBJ2-3): DGGITQSPKYLFRKEGQNVTLSCEQNLNHDAMYWYRQDPGQGLRLIYYSQIVNDFQKGDIAEGYSVSREKKESFPLTVTSAQKNPTAFYLCASSIPWITDTQYFGPGTRLTVL.

V and J are TRBV24-1 and TRBJ2-2; TRBD1 agrees at 9 bases. V lost 10 bases and J lost 5; bases outside the gene matches: 7. This CDR3 is built from 14 residues. CDR1 and CDR2 from the germline V gene are KGHDR and SFDVKD. The CDR3 DNA follows: TGTGCCACTTCCGGGACAGGGAAGACCGGGGAGCTGTTTTTT. This gives the protein CATSGTGKTGELFF.

The CDR3 sequence is CASSQTQGYGKLFF. CDR3 DNA: TGCGCCAGCAGCCAGACCCAGGGCTATGGAAAACTGTTTTTT. The chain employs TRBV4-1 and TRBJ1-4, with a weak D call TRBD1 (5 bases). V lost 3 bases, J lost 10 bases, and 15 bases lay in between. Germline V gene lookup returns CDR1 MGHRA and CDR2 YSYEKL. CDR3 size: 14 residues.

The genes are TRBV12-5 and TRBJ2-3, with 7 bases that match TRBD1. CDR1 is LGHNT, CDR2 FRNRAP, per germline. The CDR3 runs 16 residues. Trimming took 5 bases from V and 3 from J; bases not matched to a gene: 11. The CDR3: CASGTPDRVLTDTQYF. DNA for the CDR3: TGTGCTAGTGGTACGCCTGACAGGGTCCTGACAGATACGCAGTATTTT.

The chain uses TRBV5-5 and TRBJ1-1, with D perhaps matching TRBD1 (5 bases). The length of the CDR3 is 16 residues. Germline assignment: CDR1 SGHKS and CDR2 YYEKEE (reference sequence). V was trimmed by 4 bases and J by 11 bases, leaving 27 bases between them. CDR3: CASSLGERPVGFGAFF. The CDR3 DNA follows: TGTGCCAGCAGCCTGGGGGAGAGGCCAGTGGGGTTTGGCGCTTTCTTT.

This rearrangement joins TRBV6-2 or TRBV6-3 to TRBJ1-5, with unresolved D. Germline CDR1 reads MNHEY; CDR2 reads SVGEGT. The CDR3 runs to 14 residues. The V end lost 3 bases, the J end lost 6 bases, and 12 bases lay between the germline ends. CDR3 in amino acids: CASSYNWIGQPQHF. The CDR3 DNA follows: TGTGCCAGCAGTTATAATTGGATCGGTCAGCCCCAGCATTTT.

The chain uses TRBV6-5 and TRBJ1-6, with D unresolved. The CDR3 is made up of 13 amino acids. Trimming cost V 1 base and J 7 bases, with 5 bases left between them. CDR1 is MNHEY, CDR2 SVGAGI, per germline. The chain's CDR3 is CASSYFGNSPLHF. The CDR3 DNA is TGTGCCAGCAGTTACTTCGGGAATTCACCCCTCCACTTT.

J is TRBJ2-1 and V is TRBV14; D is tentatively TRBD1 or TRBD2 (5 bases each). V gave up 6 bases and J gave up 4 bases, with 22 bases separating them. Germline assignment: CDR1 SGHDN and CDR2 FVKESK. CDR3 size: 17 residues. CDR3 in DNA: TGTGCCAGCAGTCCGATAACCGGGACGCATCGTTACAATGAGCAGTTCTTC. Amino acids: CASSPITGTHRYNEQFF.

The J gene is TRBJ1-1, the V gene TRBV18; TRBD1 agrees at 8 bases. Germline lookup yields CDR1 KGHSH and CDR2 LQKENI. Trimming cost V 3 bases and J 4 bases; bases outside gene matches: 4. The CDR3 spans 14 residues. The CDR3 here is CASSPNRGGTEAFF. In DNA form, the CDR3 reads TGTGCCAGCTCACCCAACAGGGGGGGCACTGAAGCTTTCTTT.

This rearrangement joins TRBV7-9 to TRBJ2-5, with D unresolved. The CDR3 loop spans 12 amino acids. Trimming removed 5 bases at V and 0 bases at J, with 4 bases between. Germline V gene data show CDR1 as SEHNR and CDR2 as FQNEAQ (reference sequence). The CDR3 DNA follows: TGTGCCAGCAGCCCAAACCAAGAGACCCAGTACTTC. Translation gives CASSPNQETQYF.

This clone has just one count. This chain joins TRBV4-3 and TRBJ2-7; D not resolved. V shed 1 base and J shed 5 bases, with 12 bases lying between them. The germline V gene has CDR1 LGHNA and CDR2 YSLEER. CDR3 length equals 14 residues. The CDR3 sequence is CASSQVWGRDEQYF. CDR3 bases: TGCGCCAGCAGCCAAGTTTGGGGTCGCGACGAGCAGTACTTC.

The V gene is TRBV5-5, the J gene TRBJ2-3; D is undetermined. Looked up from germline, CDR1 is SGHKS and CDR2 is YYEKEE (reference sequence). This CDR3 is built from 13 residues. Trimming shortened V by 7 bases and J by 0 bases, and 9 bases separated the two germline ends. CDR3 in amino acids: CASSPSSTDTQYF. DNA of the CDR3: TGTGCCAGCTCTCCCTCCAGCACAGATACGCAGTATTTT. Complete variable domain (other parts from reference TRBV5-5 and TRBJ2-3): DAGVTQSPTHLIKTRGQQVTLRCSPISGHKSVSWYQQVLGQGPQFIFQYYEKEERGRGNFPDRFSARQFPNYSSELNVNALLLGDSALYLCASSPSSTDTQYFGPGTRLTVL.

This clone was seen only once. The V call is TRBV4-3, the J call TRBJ2-1, with TRBD2 as a possible D gene (6 bases). V shed 4 bases and J shed 0 bases, with 13 bases lying between them. The CDR3 sequence is 16 residues long. Germline V gene data show CDR1 as LGHNA and CDR2 as YSLEER. CDR3 region: CASSRRGTSSYNEQFF. Here the CDR3 DNA reads TGCGCCAGCAGCCGGCGCGGGACGAGCTCCTACAATGAGCAGTTCTTC.

CDR3 nucleotides: TGTGCCAGCAGCCCCGGGAAGGGGGCGCTTGGCTACACCTTC. It encodes CASSPGKGALGYTF. The chain recombines TRBV5-6 with TRBJ1-2; 7 positions match TRBD1. V gave up 4 bases and J gave up 7 bases; unmatched junction bases: 10. CDR1 is SGHDT and CDR2 is YYEEEE in the germline V gene. CDR3 length: 14 residues.

The J gene is TRBJ1-2, the V gene TRBV7-9; D gene uncertain. CDR1 and CDR2 (germline): SEHNR, FQNEAQ (reference sequence). The CDR3 contains 15 residues. V lost 7 bases and J 8 bases, leaving 23 bases between the germline ends. The chain's CDR3 is CASMPTQVYQRGYTF. In DNA, the CDR3 is TGTGCCAGCATGCCGACTCAAGTCTATCAGCGGGGCTACACCTTC.

The rearrangement links TRBV7-8 to TRBJ2-7; D possibly corresponds to TRBD2 (6 bases). Between the trimmed V and J ends, which lost 7 bases and 0 bases, there was a span of 16 bases. Germline CDR1 is SGHVS and CDR2 is FQNEAQ. The CDR3 consists of 15 residues. This chain's CDR3 is CASKYGGRSSYEQYF. The CDR3, as DNA: TGTGCCAGCAAATATGGAGGGAGGAGCTCCTACGAGCAGTACTTC.

V is TRBV18 and J is TRBJ2-2; no reliable D call. This CDR3 region has 13 residues. Germline values: CDR1 KGHSH, CDR2 LQKENI. Between the trimmed V and J ends, which lost 5 bases and 4 bases, there was a span of 8 bases. The CDR3 DNA follows: TGTGCCAGCTCAGAACGCGTCACCGGGGAGCTGTTTTTT. Translation gives CASSERVTGELFF. Full variable domain (remainder filled in from reference TRBV18 and TRBJ2-2): NAGVMQNPRHLVRRRGQEARLRCSPMKGHSHVYWYRQLPEEGLKFMVYLQKENIIDESGMPKERFSAEFPKEGPSILRIQQVVRGDSAAYFCASSERVTGELFFGEGSRLTVL.

The chain employs TRBV5-1 and TRBJ2-7; TRBD1 matches 8 bases. The CDR3 is made up of 15 amino acids. J gave up 5 bases and V 0 bases, and 7 bases lay outside the gene matches. Germline lookup yields CDR1 SGHRS and CDR2 YFSETQ. This chain's CDR3 is CASSLGRAGGNEQYF. The CDR3 DNA follows: TGCGCCAGCAGCTTGGGTAGGGCAGGGGGCAACGAGCAGTACTTC.

This rearrangement joins TRBV5-6 to TRBJ1-6; 7 bases agree with TRBD1. V shed 0 bases, J shed 7 bases, and the junction held 7 bases outside the gene matches. CDR3 length equals 16 residues. CDR1 is SGHDT, CDR2 YYEEEE, per germline. The CDR3 DNA is TGTGCCAGCAGCTTGGCAGGGGGTTCTAGAAATTCACCCCTCCACTTT. It encodes CASSLAGGSRNSPLHF.

The chain combines TRBV7-9 with TRBJ1-2; D is unclear. The germline gives CDR1 SEHNR, CDR2 FQNEAQ (reference sequence). V was clipped by 3 bases and J by 2 bases, with 16 bases between them. This CDR3 has 16 residues. The CDR3 loop is CASSLSYQEQNYGYTF. CDR3 sequence (DNA): TGTGCCAGCAGCTTGAGTTACCAGGAGCAGAACTATGGCTACACCTTC. The full variable domain, in which reference TRBV7-9 and TRBJ1-2 provide the parts outside the CDR3, is DTGVSQNPRHKITKRGQNVTFRCDPISEHNRLYWYRQTLGQGPEFLTYFQNEAQLEKSRLLSDRFSAERPKGSFSTLEIQRTEQGDSAMYLCASSLSYQEQNYGYTFGSGTRLTVV.

The chain combines TRBV30 with TRBJ2-2; maybe TRBD1 (6 bases). CDR1 and CDR2 (germline): GTSNPN, SVGIG (reference sequence). Trimming stripped 4 bases from V and 0 bases from J, with 9 bases between. CDR3 length equals 14 residues. The DNA of the CDR3 is TGTGCCTGGATCAGGGGCACGAACACCGGGGAGCTGTTTTTT. Protein: CAWIRGTNTGELFF.